The entry that follows covers one T cell receptor beta chain sequence. The source of the sample is a study of blood T cells in healthy people across ages. A J-beta primer mix and a sample-barcoded 5' primer were used in a second PCR of roughly 6 to 12 cycles. TCRdb called the 5' RACE reads again in MiXCR, with one record for every CDR3 protein. The sample comprises more than 550,000 distinct CDR3 sequences, over 20% of which are singletons, and about 22% rests with the top ten. The germline V gene has CDR1 SGHVS and CDR2 FQNEAQ. The CDR3 length is 16 residues. V was cut by 1 base and J by 0 bases, with 11 bases left in between.

The TCR originated in a man between 70 and 80 years old in good health. Sequenced input: blood. The chain has TRBV7-8 and TRBJ2-3; D unclear. CDR3 DNA sequence: TGTGCCAGCAGCTTAGATCGCGGACCCAGCACAGATACGCAGTATTTT. Translation: CASSLDRGPSTDTQYF. The full variable domain, rest sourced from reference TRBV7-8 and TRBJ2-3, is GAGVSQSPRYKVAKRGQDVALRCDPISGHVSLFWYQQALGQGPEFLTYFQNEAQLDKSGLPSDRFFAERPEGSVSTLKIQRTQQEDSAVYLCASSLDRGPSTDTQYFGPGTRLTVL.